This T cell receptor (beta chain) was identified during a study of yellow fever vaccine responses in identical twins. V shed 3 bases and J shed 5 bases, with 12 bases lying between them. Germline V lookup: CDR1 SQVTM, CDR2 ANQGSEA. CDR3 length equals 13 residues. A single record per CDR3 protein comes from TCRdb applying MiXCR to the RT-PCR reads. The data hold 30,000 to 40,000 distinct CDR3 sequences, with more than 45% observed a single time. The material sequenced was T cells from blood (PBMCs), unsorted or a sorted subset (not recorded which), taken before or after yellow fever vaccination (not recorded which). J is TRBJ2-3 and V is TRBV29-1; D gene unclear. The sequence was obtained from a woman younger than 35 who received the yellow fever vaccine. This chain's CDR3 is CSVEGFARDTQYF. The CDR3 nucleotides are TGCAGCGTTGAGGGTTTCGCGAGAGATACGCAGTATTTT.